A single sample gave rise to the 6 T cell receptor beta chains below, sequenced in a study of molecular identifiers for immune sequencing clone quantification. TCRdb processed the PCR reads anew with MiXCR; each CDR3 protein has one entry. The sample comprises approximately 97,000 distinct CDR3 sequences, 35% of which are singletons, and approximately 10% rests with the top ten. The specimen sequenced was naive CD8+ T cells from blood, with Jurkat cell RNA spiked in. Subset: FACS-sorted CD8+CD4-CCR7+CD45RA+ naive T cells. The receptors derive from a human donor in good health. Some libraries in this study had Jurkat cell RNA spiked in.

In this sample, this clonotype turned up a few times. The junction and the germline gene differ at one end; a read error may be behind it. This chain connects TRBV7-2 to TRBJ2-1; TRBD2 agrees at 7 bases. The CDR3 covers 18 residues. CDR1 is SGHTA and CDR2 is FQGNSA in the germline V gene. CDR3 loop: CASSLSGGRASPYNERFF. The CDR3 DNA sequence: TGTGCCAGCAGCTTATCGGGTGGGAGGGCCTCCCCCTACAATGAGCGGTTCTTC.

In regard to this clonotype: The junction departs from the called germline gene at one end, perhaps through a read error. V is TRBV7-8 and J is TRBJ2-7, with D unclear. Per germline, CDR1 SGHVS and CDR2 FQNEAQ. This CDR3 has 15 residues. CDR3 nucleotides: TGTGTCAGCAGCTTAGCAGCAGGAACACTTTACGAGCAGTACTTC. Protein product: CVSSLAAGTLYEQYF.

This clonotype was observed many times. The chain recombines TRBV12-3 or TRBV12-4 with TRBJ2-7; D is possibly TRBD2 (6 bases). The CDR3 spans 13 residues. V lost 5 bases to trimming and J lost 0 bases, with 8 bases between them. The CDR3 DNA sequence: TGTGCCAGCAGTCACGGGAGCTCCTACGAGCAGTACTTC. Amino acid sequence: CASSHGSSYEQYF.

This clonotype came up a few times. The chain employs TRBV5-1 and TRBJ2-3, with D possibly being TRBD1 (6 bases). V was trimmed by 0 bases and J by 1 base, leaving 9 bases between them. Per germline, CDR1 SGHRS and CDR2 YFSETQ. This CDR3 is built from 15 residues. CDR3 sequence (DNA): TGCGCCAGCAGCTTGGTAGGACAGCGCACAGATACGCAGTATTTT. Translating gives CASSLVGQRTDTQYF.

This clonotype was detected only once. This sequence joins TRBV6-1 and TRBJ2-1; the D is unclear. V lost 4 bases and J lost 15, with 16 bases in between. The germline V gene has CDR1 MNHNS and CDR2 SASEGT. This CDR3 region has 12 residues. The CDR3 is CASSAFIDWLFF. The CDR3 DNA reads TGTGCCAGCAGTGCCTTCATTGATTGGCTGTTCTTC.

Ten or more counts support this clonotype. The genes are TRBV28 and TRBJ2-2, with D possibly called TRBD1 or TRBD2 (5 bases each). Per germline, CDR1 MDHEN and CDR2 SYDVKM. The V and J ends lost 5 bases and 6 bases respectively, with 7 bases between them. This CDR3 has 12 residues. The CDR3 nucleotides read TGTGCCAGCAGTGTGGGGGCCGGGGAGCTGTTTTTT. Translated, it gives CASSVGAGELFF.